Reported below is one T cell receptor (beta chain). What it recognizes is unknown. The data belong to a study of shared clonotypes between healthy human individuals. Trimming removed 4 bases at V and 9 bases at J, with 11 bases between. This CDR3 has 13 residues. Germline CDR1 SGHDT, CDR2 YYEEEE. Study-level points and caveats: Roughly 5% was the fraction of naive CD4 clonotypes found shared across four donors. Clonotypes which were not shared had lower generation probabilities than clonotypes that all four donors shared.

The method was immunoSEQ multiplex PCR; TCRdb's version includes in-frame clones alone and lacks a portion of them. The sample lists fewer than 850,000 clones, about 90% seen once, with about 33% in the top ten. The sequence came from a man younger than 35 in good health. Some clones in this sample may be carry-over from other donors' samples. The genes are TRBV5-6 and TRBJ1-6; D gene ambiguous. What was sequenced was memory CD8+ T cells from PBMCs. The subset is: CD45RO+ cells pooled with CCR7-negative TemRA cells. CDR3 sequence reads: CASSLGEFSPLHF. The CDR3 nucleotides read TGTGCCAGCAGCCTCGGAGAGTTTTCACCCCTCCACTTT.